The text below deals with one TCR beta chain. Its antigen is unknown. Method: immunoSEQ multiplex PCR; TCRdb's copy keeps in-frame clones and lacks some. The sample contains roughly 100,000 clones, around 94% of which appear only once. Looked up from germline, CDR1 is SGHNT and CDR2 is YYREEE (reference sequence). V lost 0 bases to trimming and J lost 1 base, with 10 bases between them. The CDR3 is 15 residues long. The data are from a study of T cell responses to AZD1222 COVID-19 vaccine. Study-wide background: Both about-4-week and about-12-week second-dose recipients were combined.

Broader study findings: Most donors were white British, females outnumbered males, and clonal diversity was possibly underestimated. Spike was spanned by vaccine-associated CD4 TCRs, with dominance at 160-218 and 743-854. It was only after the peak T cell response that any repertoires were sampled.

The chain recombines TRBV5-4 with TRBJ1-1, with D unclear. Sequenced material: peripheral blood, taken on day 0 of AZD1222 vaccination. The receptor's source is an adult in good health. The CDR3 region is CASSLVSGTNTEAFF. In nucleotides, the CDR3 is TGTGCCAGCAGCTTGGTATCGGGAACGAACACTGAAGCTTTCTTT. Full variable domain (outside the CDR3, taken from reference TRBV5-4 and TRBJ1-1): ETGVTQSPTHLIKTRGQQVTLRCSSQSGHNTVSWYQQALGQGPQFIFQYYREEENGRGNFPPRFSGLQFPNYSSELNVNALELDDSALYLCASSLVSGTNTEAFFGQGTRLTVV.